This is a list of T cell receptor beta chains from one sample in a study of CD8 T cells in ankylosing spondylitis. Each CDR3 protein gets one entry after TCRdb re-called the 5' RACE reads with MiXCR. The data contain under 950,000 distinct CDR3 sequences, 15% to 20% of them singletons. Sequencing was performed on blood, either unsorted or a sorted T cell fraction (not recorded which). The receptors here all came from a male donor with ankylosing spondylitis. The CDR3 runs from the conserved cysteine through the conserved F or W. The order of the fields is CDR3 protein, CDR3 DNA, clone size, J gene, D gene, V gene. A D gene is named only where the DNA matches it firmly. A clone size is listed for some rows: how often the clone was seen (once, few, many), or a class if it is expanded.

CDR3aa: CASSTTGNQPQHF
CDR3nt: TGTGCCAGCAGTACGACGGGGAATCAGCCCCAGCATTTT
abundance: few
j_gene: TRBJ1-5
d_gene: NA
v_gene: TRBV7-9

CDR3aa: CASSFAPGLIYEQYF
CDR3nt: TGTGCCAGCAGCTTCGCTCCTGGCCTGATCTACGAGCAGTACTTC
abundance: NA
j_gene: TRBJ2-7
d_gene: NA
v_gene: TRBV5-6

CDR3aa: CATSTGNADTQYF
CDR3nt: TGTGCCACCAGTACAGGGAATGCAGATACGCAGTATTTT
abundance: many
j_gene: TRBJ2-3
d_gene: NA
v_gene: TRBV24-1

CDR3aa: CASSRSVRGHEQFF
CDR3nt: TGTGCCAGCAGCCGTTCGGTCAGGGGCCATGAGCAGTTCTTC
abundance: NA
j_gene: TRBJ2-1
d_gene: NA
v_gene: TRBV7-2

CDR3aa: CASSSRPSSYNEQFF
CDR3nt: TGTGCCAGCAGTAGCCGTCCCAGCTCCTACAATGAGCAGTTCTTC
abundance: few
j_gene: TRBJ2-1
d_gene: NA
v_gene: TRBV28

CDR3aa: CASSTGILSSTDTQYF
CDR3nt: TGCGCCAGCAGCACCGGGATTTTATCTAGCACAGATACGCAGTATTTT
abundance: many
j_gene: TRBJ2-3
d_gene: NA
v_gene: TRBV5-1

CDR3aa: CASSPRVAVSYNEQFF
CDR3nt: TGCGCCAGCAGCCCGAGGGTAGCGGTCTCCTACAATGAGCAGTTCTTC
abundance: NA
j_gene: TRBJ2-1
d_gene: NA
v_gene: TRBV5-1

CDR3aa: CASSRDRGQTEAFF
CDR3nt: TGTGCCAGCAGCAGGGACAGGGGGCAAACTGAAGCTTTCTTT
abundance: NA
j_gene: TRBJ1-1
d_gene: TRBD1
v_gene: TRBV7-9

CDR3aa: CAISVGNYGYTF
CDR3nt: TGTGCCATCAGTGTTGGTAACTATGGCTACACCTTC
abundance: few
j_gene: TRBJ1-2
d_gene: NA
v_gene: TRBV10-3

CDR3aa: CASSLIRRESNEKLFF
CDR3nt: TGTGCCAGCAGCTTGATTAGACGGGAGTCTAATGAAAAACTGTTTTTT
abundance: NA
j_gene: TRBJ1-4
d_gene: NA
v_gene: TRBV11-2

CDR3aa: CASSFTGTDSGTQYF
CDR3nt: TGTGCCAGCAGCTTCACCGGGACAGATTCTGGGACCCAGTACTTC
abundance: NA
j_gene: TRBJ2-5
d_gene: TRBD1
v_gene: TRBV7-2

CDR3aa: CASSPRGGGNTIYF
CDR3nt: TGTGCCAGCAGCCCTCGAGGGGGCGGGAACACCATATATTTT
abundance: NA
j_gene: TRBJ1-3
d_gene: TRBD1
v_gene: TRBV7-9

CDR3aa: CASSFLYGGSTDTQYF
CDR3nt: TGTGCCAGCAGTTTTCTTTACGGGGGGAGCACAGATACGCAGTATTTT
abundance: NA
j_gene: TRBJ2-3
d_gene: TRBD2
v_gene: TRBV12-3/TRBV12-4

CDR3aa: CATSDDRGGEAFF
CDR3nt: TGTGCCACCAGTGACGACAGGGGAGGTGAAGCTTTCTTT
abundance: many
j_gene: TRBJ1-1
d_gene: TRBD1
v_gene: TRBV24-1

CDR3aa: CASRVAAGYGYTF
CDR3nt: TGTGCCAGCAGAGTCGCGGCCGGCTATGGCTACACCTTC
abundance: few
j_gene: TRBJ1-2
d_gene: NA
v_gene: TRBV6-1

CDR3aa: CASTVFGTRNNEQFF
CDR3nt: TGTGCCAGCACGGTCTTCGGGACGAGGAACAATGAGCAGTTCTTC
abundance: many
j_gene: TRBJ2-1
d_gene: NA
v_gene: TRBV6-2/TRBV6-3

CDR3aa: CASSLGGQGVETQYF
CDR3nt: TGTGCCAGCAGCTTAGGCGGACAGGGAGTGGAGACCCAGTACTTC
abundance: few
j_gene: TRBJ2-5
d_gene: TRBD1
v_gene: TRBV7-2

CDR3aa: CASSVRGSVGELFF
CDR3nt: TGCGCCAGCAGCGTACGGGGGAGTGTCGGGGAGCTGTTTTTT
abundance: few
j_gene: TRBJ2-2
d_gene: NA
v_gene: TRBV4-1

CDR3aa: CASSSRLDGQETQYF
CDR3nt: TGTGCCAGCAGCTCCCGGCTGGACGGCCAAGAGACCCAGTACTTC
abundance: NA
j_gene: TRBJ2-5
d_gene: NA
v_gene: TRBV7-9

CDR3aa: CATSDPPRRETTDTQYF
CDR3nt: TGTGCCACCAGTGACCCCCCACGGCGGGAGACGACAGATACGCAGTATTTT
abundance: few
j_gene: TRBJ2-3
d_gene: TRBD2
v_gene: TRBV24-1

CDR3aa: CASSHRAYNEQFF
CDR3nt: TGTGCCAGCAGTCATAGAGCCTACAATGAGCAGTTCTTC
abundance: NA
j_gene: TRBJ2-1
d_gene: NA
v_gene: TRBV2

CDR3aa: CSVPDQLDTQYF
CDR3nt: TGCAGCGTTCCGGACCAGCTGGATACGCAGTATTTT
abundance: few
j_gene: TRBJ2-3
d_gene: NA
v_gene: TRBV29-1

CDR3aa: CSVVLGGSYNEQFF
CDR3nt: TGCAGCGTTGTATTGGGGGGCTCCTACAATGAGCAGTTCTTC
abundance: NA
j_gene: TRBJ2-1
d_gene: NA
v_gene: TRBV29-1